This T cell receptor (beta chain) was sequenced during a study of blood T cell repertoires in COVID-19. About the study: Specimens from acute and convalescent COVID-19 originated in the United States, Italy and Spain. PBMCs, B-cell-depleted T cells, or T cells provided the cDNA or gDNA that made up the material.

Per the study methods: Using reference gene primer amplification, nucleated cell counts were estimated. TCRdb keeps only in-frame clones here, not all; method: immunoSEQ multiplex PCR. Clone size and the V and J calls come from that table; the DNA yielded D and trimming. This table holds about 62,000 clones, just over 70% found once. Within the 2 weeks before study entry, each person in the exposed group met a COVID-19 case. This clonotype was sampled from a woman aged 55-69 years who had been exposed to COVID-19. Source material: PBMCs or T cells enriched from blood (not recorded which).

CDR3 DNA sequence: TGTGCCTGGGAGGACAGGGGATCAGGCACTGAAGCTTTCTTT. It specifies CAWEDRGSGTEAFF. This sequence joins TRBV30 and TRBJ1-1, with 9 positions matching TRBD1. J gave up 4 bases and V 5 bases, and 8 bases lay outside the gene matches. There are 14 residues in the CDR3. Germline V gene lookup returns CDR1 GTSNPN and CDR2 SVGIG (reference sequence). Together with reference TRBV30 and TRBJ1-1, the CDR3 gives the full variable domain: SQTIHQWPATLVQPVGSPLSLECTVEGTSNPNLYWYRQAAGRGLQLLFYSVGIGQISSEVPQNLSASRPQDRQFILSSKKLLLSDSGFYLCAWEDRGSGTEAFFGQGTRLTVV.